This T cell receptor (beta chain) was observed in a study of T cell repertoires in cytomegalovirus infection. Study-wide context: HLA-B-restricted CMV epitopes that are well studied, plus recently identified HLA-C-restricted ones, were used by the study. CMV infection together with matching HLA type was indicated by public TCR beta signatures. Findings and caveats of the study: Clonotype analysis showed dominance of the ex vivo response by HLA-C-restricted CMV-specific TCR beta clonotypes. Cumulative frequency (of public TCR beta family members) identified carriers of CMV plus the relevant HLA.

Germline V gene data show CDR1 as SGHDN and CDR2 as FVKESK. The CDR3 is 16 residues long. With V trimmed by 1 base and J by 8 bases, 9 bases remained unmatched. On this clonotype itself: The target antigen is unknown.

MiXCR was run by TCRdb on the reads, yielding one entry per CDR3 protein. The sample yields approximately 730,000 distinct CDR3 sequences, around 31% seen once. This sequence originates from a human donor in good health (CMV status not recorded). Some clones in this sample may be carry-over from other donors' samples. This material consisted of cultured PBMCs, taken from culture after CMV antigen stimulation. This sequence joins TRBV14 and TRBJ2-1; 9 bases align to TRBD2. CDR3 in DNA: TGTGCCAGCAGCCAAGGCCTCCTAGCGGGACTTGATGAGCAGTTCTTC. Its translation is CASSQGLLAGLDEQFF.